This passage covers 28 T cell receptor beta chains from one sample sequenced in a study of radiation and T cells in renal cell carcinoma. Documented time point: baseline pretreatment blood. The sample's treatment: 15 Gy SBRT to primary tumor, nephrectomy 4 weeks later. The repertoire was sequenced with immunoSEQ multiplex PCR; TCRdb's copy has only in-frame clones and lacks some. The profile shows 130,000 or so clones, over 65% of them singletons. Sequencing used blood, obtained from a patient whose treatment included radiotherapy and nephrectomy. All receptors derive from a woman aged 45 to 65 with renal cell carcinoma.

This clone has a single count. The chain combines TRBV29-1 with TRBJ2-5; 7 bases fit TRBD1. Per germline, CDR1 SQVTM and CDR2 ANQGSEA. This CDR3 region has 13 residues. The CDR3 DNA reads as TGCAGTACCCGTGACAGGGCCAAAGAGACCCAGTACTTC. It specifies CSTRDRAKETQYF.

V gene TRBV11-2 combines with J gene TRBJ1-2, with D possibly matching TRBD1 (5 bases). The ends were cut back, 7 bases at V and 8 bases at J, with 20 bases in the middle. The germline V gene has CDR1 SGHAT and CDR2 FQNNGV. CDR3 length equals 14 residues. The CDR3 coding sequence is TGTGCCAGCACCTCCGGGGGGTACGGTCGAGGCTACACCTTC. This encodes CASTSGGYGRGYTF. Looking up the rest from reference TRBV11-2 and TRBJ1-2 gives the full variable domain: EAGVAQSPRYKIIEKRQSVAFWCNPISGHATLYWYQQILGQGPKLLIQFQNNGVVDDSQLPKDRFSAERLKGVDSTLKIQPAKLEDSAVYLCASTSGGYGRGYTFGSGTRLTVV.

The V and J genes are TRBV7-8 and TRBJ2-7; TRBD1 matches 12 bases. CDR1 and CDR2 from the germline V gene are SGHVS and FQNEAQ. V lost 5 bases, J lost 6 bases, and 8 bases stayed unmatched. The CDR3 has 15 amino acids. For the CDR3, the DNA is TGTGCCAGCAGCCGGACGGGGACAGGGGGCGTCGAGCAGTACTTC. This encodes CASSRTGTGGVEQYF.

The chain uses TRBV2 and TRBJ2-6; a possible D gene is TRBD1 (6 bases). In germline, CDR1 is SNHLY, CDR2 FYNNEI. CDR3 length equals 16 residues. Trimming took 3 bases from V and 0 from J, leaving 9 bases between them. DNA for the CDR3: TGTGCCAGCAGTGAGGGACACAGCTCTGGGGCCAACGTCCTGACTTTC. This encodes CASSEGHSSGANVLTF.

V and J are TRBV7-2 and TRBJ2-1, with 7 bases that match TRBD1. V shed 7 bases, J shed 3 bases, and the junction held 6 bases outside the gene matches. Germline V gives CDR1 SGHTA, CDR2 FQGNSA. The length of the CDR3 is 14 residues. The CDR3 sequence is CASILGTVYNEQFF. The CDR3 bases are TGTGCCAGCATCCTGGGGACAGTCTACAATGAGCAGTTCTTC.

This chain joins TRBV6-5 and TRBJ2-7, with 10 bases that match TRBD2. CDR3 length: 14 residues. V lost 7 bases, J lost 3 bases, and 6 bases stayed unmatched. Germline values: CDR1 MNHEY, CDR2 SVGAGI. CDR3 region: CASNSLAGYYEQYF. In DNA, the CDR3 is TGTGCCAGCAACTCACTAGCGGGATACTACGAGCAGTACTTC.

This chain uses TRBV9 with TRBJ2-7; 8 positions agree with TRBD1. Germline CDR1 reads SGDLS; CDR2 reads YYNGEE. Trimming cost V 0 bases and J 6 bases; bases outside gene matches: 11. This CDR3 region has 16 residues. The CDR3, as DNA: TGTGCCAGCAGCGTAGTGCCAGGGGGCGGTTTGGTCGAGCAGTACTTC. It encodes CASSVVPGGGLVEQYF.

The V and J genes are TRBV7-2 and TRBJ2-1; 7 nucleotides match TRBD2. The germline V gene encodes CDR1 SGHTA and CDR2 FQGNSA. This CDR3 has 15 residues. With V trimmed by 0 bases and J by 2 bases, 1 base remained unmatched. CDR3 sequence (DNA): TGTGCCAGCAGCTTAGCGAGCGGGACCTACAATGAGCAGTTCTTC. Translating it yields CASSLASGTYNEQFF. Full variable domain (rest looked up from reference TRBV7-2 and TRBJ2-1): GAGVSQSPSNKVTEKGKDVELRCDPISGHTALYWYRQSLGQGLEFLIYFQGNSAPDKSGLPSDRFSAERTGGSVSTLTIQRTQQEDSAVYLCASSLASGTYNEQFFGPGTRLTVL.

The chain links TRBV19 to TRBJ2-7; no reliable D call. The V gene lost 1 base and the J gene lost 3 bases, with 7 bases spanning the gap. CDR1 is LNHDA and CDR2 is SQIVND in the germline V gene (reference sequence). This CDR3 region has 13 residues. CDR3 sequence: CASSIGRHYEQYF. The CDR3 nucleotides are TGTGCCAGTAGTATAGGCAGACACTACGAGCAGTACTTC.

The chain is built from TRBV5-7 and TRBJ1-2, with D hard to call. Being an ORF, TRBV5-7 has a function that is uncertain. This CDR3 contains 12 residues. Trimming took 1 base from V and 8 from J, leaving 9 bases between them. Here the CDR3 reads CASSLYSLGYTF. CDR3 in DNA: TGTGCCAGCAGCTTGTACTCGTTGGGCTACACCTTC.

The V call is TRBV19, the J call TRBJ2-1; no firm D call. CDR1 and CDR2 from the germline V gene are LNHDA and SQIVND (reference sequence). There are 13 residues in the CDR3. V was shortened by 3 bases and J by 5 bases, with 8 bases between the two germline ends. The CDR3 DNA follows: TGTGCCAGTAGTATGGGTCCAAACAATGAGCAGTTCTTC. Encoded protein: CASSMGPNNEQFF.

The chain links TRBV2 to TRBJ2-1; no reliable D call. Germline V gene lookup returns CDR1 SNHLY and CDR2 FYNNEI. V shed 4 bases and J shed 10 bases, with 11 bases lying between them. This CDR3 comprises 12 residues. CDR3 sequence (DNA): TGTGCCAGCAGTGCCGAGGTCGGGGAGCAGTTCTTC. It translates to CASSAEVGEQFF.

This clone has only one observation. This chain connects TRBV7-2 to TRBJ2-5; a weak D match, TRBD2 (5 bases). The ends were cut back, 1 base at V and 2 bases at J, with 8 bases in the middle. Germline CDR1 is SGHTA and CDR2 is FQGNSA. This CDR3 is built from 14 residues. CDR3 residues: CASSLDGVQETQYF. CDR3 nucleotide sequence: TGTGCCAGCAGCTTAGACGGGGTACAAGAGACCCAGTACTTC.

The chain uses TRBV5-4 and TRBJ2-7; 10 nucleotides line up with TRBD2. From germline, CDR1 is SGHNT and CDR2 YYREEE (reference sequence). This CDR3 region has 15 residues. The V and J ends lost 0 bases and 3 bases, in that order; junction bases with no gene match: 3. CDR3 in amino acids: CASSLVASGGYEQYF. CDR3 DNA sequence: TGTGCCAGCAGCTTGGTTGCTAGCGGGGGCTACGAGCAGTACTTC.

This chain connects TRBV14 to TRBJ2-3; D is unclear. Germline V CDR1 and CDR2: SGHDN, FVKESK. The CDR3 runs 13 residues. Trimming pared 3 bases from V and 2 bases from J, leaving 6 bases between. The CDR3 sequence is CASSQFPTDTQYF. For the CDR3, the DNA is TGTGCCAGCAGCCAGTTCCCCACAGATACGCAGTATTTT. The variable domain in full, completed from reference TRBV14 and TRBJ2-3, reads EAGVTQFPSHSVIEKGQTVTLRCDPISGHDNLYWYRRVMGKEIKFLLHFVKESKQDESGMPNNRFLAERTGGTYSTLKVQPAELEDSGVYFCASSQFPTDTQYFGPGTRLTVL.

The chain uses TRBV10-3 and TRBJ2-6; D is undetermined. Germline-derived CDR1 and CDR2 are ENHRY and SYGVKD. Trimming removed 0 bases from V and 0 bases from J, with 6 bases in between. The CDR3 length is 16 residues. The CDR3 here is CAISESSPSGANVLTF. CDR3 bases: TGTGCCATCAGTGAGTCGTCTCCCTCTGGGGCCAACGTCCTGACTTTC.

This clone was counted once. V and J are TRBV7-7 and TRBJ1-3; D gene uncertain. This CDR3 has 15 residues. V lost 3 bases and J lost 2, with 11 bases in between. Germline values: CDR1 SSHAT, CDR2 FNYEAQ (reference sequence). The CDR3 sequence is CASSLAPGTGNTIYF. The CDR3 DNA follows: TGTGCCAGCAGCTTGGCCCCGGGGACTGGAAACACCATATATTTT.

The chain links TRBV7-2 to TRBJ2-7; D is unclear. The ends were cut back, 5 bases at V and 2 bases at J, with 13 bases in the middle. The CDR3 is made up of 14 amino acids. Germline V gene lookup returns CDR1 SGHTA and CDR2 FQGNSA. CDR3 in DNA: TGTGCCAGCAGCCGGAATACCCTGGCCTACGAGCAGTACTTC. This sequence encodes CASSRNTLAYEQYF. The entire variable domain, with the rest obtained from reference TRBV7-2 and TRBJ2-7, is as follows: GAGVSQSPSNKVTEKGKDVELRCDPISGHTALYWYRQSLGQGLEFLIYFQGNSAPDKSGLPSDRFSAERTGGSVSTLTIQRTQQEDSAVYLCASSRNTLAYEQYFGPGTRLTVT.

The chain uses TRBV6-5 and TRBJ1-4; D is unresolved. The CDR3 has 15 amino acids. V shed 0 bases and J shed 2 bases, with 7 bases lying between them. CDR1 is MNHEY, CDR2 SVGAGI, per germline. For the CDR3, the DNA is TGTGCCAGCAGTTACTCGGTGGATACTAATGAAAAACTGTTTTTT. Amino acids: CASSYSVDTNEKLFF.

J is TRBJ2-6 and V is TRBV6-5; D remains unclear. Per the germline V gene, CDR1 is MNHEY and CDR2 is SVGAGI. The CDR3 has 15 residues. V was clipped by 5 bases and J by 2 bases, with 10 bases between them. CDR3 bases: TGTGCCAGCAGTAACCGTCGGGCTGGGGCCAACGTCCTGACTTTC. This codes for CASSNRRAGANVLTF.

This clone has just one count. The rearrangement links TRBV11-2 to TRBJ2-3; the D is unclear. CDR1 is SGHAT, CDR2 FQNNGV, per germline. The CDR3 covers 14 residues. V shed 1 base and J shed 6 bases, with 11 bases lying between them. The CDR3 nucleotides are TGTGCCAGCAGCTTAGCCTTGATTCAGGATACGCAGTATTTT. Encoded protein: CASSLALIQDTQYF.

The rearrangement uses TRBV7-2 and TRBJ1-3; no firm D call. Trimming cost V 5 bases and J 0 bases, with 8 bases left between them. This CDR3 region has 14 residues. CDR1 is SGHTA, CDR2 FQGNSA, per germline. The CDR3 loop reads CASSLDYSGNTIYF. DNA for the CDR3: TGTGCCAGCAGCCTTGATTACTCTGGAAACACCATATATTTT. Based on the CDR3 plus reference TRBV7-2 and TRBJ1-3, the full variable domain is GAGVSQSPSNKVTEKGKDVELRCDPISGHTALYWYRQSLGQGLEFLIYFQGNSAPDKSGLPSDRFSAERTGGSVSTLTIQRTQQEDSAVYLCASSLDYSGNTIYFGEGSWLTVV.

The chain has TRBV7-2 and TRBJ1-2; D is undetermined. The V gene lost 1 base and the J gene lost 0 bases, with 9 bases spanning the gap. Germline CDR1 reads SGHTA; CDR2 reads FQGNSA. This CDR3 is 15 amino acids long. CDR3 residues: CASSLDRTSNYGYTF. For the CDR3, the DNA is TGTGCCAGCAGCTTAGATCGGACTTCTAACTATGGCTACACCTTC.

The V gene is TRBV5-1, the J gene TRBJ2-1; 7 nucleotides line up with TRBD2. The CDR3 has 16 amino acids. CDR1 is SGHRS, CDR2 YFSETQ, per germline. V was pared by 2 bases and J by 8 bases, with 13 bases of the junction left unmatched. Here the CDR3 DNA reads TGCGCCAGCAGCTTTATCTCCGGGACTAAAGCCGATGAGCAGTTCTTC. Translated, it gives CASSFISGTKADEQFF.

CDR3 in DNA: TGCGCCAGCAGCCCCGCGGTAGGGGACTACGAGCAGTACTTC. It codes for CASSPAVGDYEQYF. The rearrangement joins TRBV4-3 to TRBJ2-7; TRBD1 might be the D (5 bases). Trimming stripped 4 bases from V and 3 bases from J, with 13 bases between. This CDR3 spans 14 amino acids. The germline gives CDR1 LGHNA, CDR2 YSLEER.

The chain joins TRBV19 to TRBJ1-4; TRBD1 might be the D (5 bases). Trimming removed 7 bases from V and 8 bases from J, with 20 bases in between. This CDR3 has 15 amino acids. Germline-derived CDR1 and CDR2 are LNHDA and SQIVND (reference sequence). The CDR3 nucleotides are TGTGCCAGTACCCCGGAGGGGTTCCCGGGAGAAAAACTGTTTTTT. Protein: CASTPEGFPGEKLFF.

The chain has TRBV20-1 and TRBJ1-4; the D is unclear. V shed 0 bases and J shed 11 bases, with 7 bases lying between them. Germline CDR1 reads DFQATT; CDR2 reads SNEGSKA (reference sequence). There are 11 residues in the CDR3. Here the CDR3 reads CSARDLGKLFF. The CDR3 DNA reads TGCAGTGCTAGAGATCTGGGGAAACTGTTTTTT.

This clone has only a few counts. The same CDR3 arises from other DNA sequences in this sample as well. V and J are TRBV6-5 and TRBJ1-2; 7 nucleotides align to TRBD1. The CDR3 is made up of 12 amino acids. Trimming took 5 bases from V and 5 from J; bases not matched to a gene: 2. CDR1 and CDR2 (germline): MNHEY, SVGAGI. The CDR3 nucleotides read TGTGCCAGCAGTCGACAGGGATATGGCTACACCTTC. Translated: CASSRQGYGYTF.